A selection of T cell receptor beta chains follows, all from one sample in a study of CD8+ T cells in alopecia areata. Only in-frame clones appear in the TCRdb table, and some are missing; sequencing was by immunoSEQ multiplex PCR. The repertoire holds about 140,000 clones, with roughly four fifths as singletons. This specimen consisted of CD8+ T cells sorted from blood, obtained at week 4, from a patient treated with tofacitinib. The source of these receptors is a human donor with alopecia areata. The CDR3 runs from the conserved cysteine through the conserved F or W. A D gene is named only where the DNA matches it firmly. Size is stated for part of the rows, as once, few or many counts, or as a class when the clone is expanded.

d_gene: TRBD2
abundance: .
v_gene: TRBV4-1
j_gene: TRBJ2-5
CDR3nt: TGCGCCAGCAGCCAGGAAAGCGGGGAGGAGACCCAGTACTTC
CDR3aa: CASSQESGEETQYF

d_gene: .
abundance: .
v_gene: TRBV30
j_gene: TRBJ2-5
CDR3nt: TGTGCCTGGAGTGTTGGCAGGGGACATGAGACCCAGTACTTC
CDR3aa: CAWSVGRGHETQYF

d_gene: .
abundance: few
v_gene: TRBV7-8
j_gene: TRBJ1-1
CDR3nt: TGTGCCAGCAGCCCAGGTGTCGGCAGACCGAACACTGAAGCTTTCTTT
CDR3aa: CASSPGVGRPNTEAFF

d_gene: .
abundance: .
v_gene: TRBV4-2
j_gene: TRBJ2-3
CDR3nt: TGTGCCAGCAGCCAGGGGGCCAGACATACAGATACGCAGTATTTT
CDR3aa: CASSQGARHTDTQYF

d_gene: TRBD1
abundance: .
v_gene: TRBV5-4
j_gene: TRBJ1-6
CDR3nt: TGTGCCAGCAGCTTGGCGTCGGTACAGGGGGGTAATTCACCCCTCCACTTT
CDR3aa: CASSLASVQGGNSPLHF

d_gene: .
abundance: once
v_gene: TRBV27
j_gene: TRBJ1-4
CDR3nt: TGTGCCAGCAGTATCCAGGGAGCTAATGAAAAACTGTTTTTT
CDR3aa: CASSIQGANEKLFF

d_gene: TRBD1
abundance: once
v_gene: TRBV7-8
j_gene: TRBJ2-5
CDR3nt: TGTGCCAGCAGCCCGACCAGGGGGAGACAAGAGACCCAGTACTTC
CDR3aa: CASSPTRGRQETQYF

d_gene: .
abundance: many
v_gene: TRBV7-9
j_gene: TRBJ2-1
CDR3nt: TGTGCCAGCTGGGTTTTGGCCCATGAGCAGTTCTTC
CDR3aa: CASWVLAHEQFF

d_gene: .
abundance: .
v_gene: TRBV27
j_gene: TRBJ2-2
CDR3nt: TGTGCCAGCAGTTTTCGGACAGCGAACACCGGGGAGCTGTTTTTT
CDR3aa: CASSFRTANTGELFF

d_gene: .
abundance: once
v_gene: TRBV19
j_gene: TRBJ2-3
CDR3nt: TGTGCCAGTAGTCAGCTCCAGCCGGAAAATACGCAGTATTTT
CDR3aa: CASSQLQPENTQYF

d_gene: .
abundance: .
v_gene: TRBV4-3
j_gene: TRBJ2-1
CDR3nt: TGCGCCAGCAGCCAAGACCTCAGCTCCTACAATGAGCAGTTCTTC
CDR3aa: CASSQDLSSYNEQFF

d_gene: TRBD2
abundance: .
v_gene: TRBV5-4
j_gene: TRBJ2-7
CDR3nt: TGTGCCAGCAGCGGCGGACTAGCGGAGACCTACGAGCAGTACTTC
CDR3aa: CASSGGLAETYEQYF

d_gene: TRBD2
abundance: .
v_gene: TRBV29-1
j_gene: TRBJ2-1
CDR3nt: TGCAGCGTTGAAGATCTCGGGGGGATCTACAATGAGCAGTTCTTC
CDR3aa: CSVEDLGGIYNEQFF

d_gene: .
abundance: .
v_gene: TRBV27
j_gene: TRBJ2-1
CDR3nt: TGTGCCAGCAGTCCGCTGTTGAGTTGGGATGAGCAGTTCTTC
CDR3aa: CASSPLLSWDEQFF

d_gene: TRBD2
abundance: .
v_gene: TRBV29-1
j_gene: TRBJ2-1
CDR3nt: TGCAGCGTTGAGCCGGTGCAGCGGGGGGCTGACAATGAGCAGTTCTTC
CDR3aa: CSVEPVQRGADNEQFF

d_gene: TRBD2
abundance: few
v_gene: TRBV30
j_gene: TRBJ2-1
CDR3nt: TGTGCCTGGAGTGAAGGACTAGCGGGGGACAATGAGCAGTTCTTC
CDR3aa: CAWSEGLAGDNEQFF